What follows are 29 T cell receptor beta chains derived from one specimen sequenced in a study of blood T cells in healthy people across ages (dated by TCRdb to between 2015 and 2016). The library was obtained by 5' RACE. A second PCR of roughly 6 to 11 cycles was run with a J-beta primer mix and a sample-barcoded 5' primer. TCRdb reran the public reads through fastp at Q25 and MiXCR, keeping productive beta chains. Every CDR3 protein is listed once, alongside the most common genes and DNA of its rows. The sample table shows around 1,800,000 distinct CDR3 sequences, and roughly two fifths are seen once. The ten largest clones add up to 20% to 25% of the sample. Material: blood. The receptors here all came from a human donor in good health.

The V gene is TRBV7-2, the J gene TRBJ1-2; D may be TRBD1 (6 bases). Germline CDR1 reads SGHTA; CDR2 reads FQGNSA. V lost 5 bases, J lost 6 bases, and 19 bases lay in between. The CDR3 is 15 amino acids. CDR3 sequence (DNA): TGTGCCAGCAGCCTCAACAGGGAATTATCGGATGGCTACACCTTC. Translation: CASSLNRELSDGYTF.

The V call is TRBV7-2, the J call TRBJ1-3; D is ambiguous. V gave up 1 base and J gave up 7 bases, with 11 bases separating them. Looked up from germline, CDR1 is SGHTA and CDR2 is FQGNSA. The CDR3 consists of 14 residues. This chain's CDR3 is CASSLESGRNTIYF. In DNA, the CDR3 is TGTGCCAGCAGCTTAGAGTCCGGTAGGAACACCATATATTTT.

The chain carries TRBV27 and TRBJ2-1; a possible D gene is TRBD2 (6 bases). The CDR3 has 15 amino acids. Germline V gives CDR1 MNHEY, CDR2 SMNVEV (reference sequence). The V and J ends lost 6 bases and 0 bases respectively, with 12 bases between them. The CDR3 DNA sequence: TGTGCCAGCAGATATGGAGGGAGCTCCTACAATGAGCAGTTCTTC. Encoded protein: CASRYGGSSYNEQFF.

The rearrangement uses TRBV12-3 or TRBV12-4 and TRBJ1-6; TRBD1 matches at 9 bases. V shed 6 bases, J shed 9 bases, and the junction held 9 bases outside the gene matches. The CDR3 runs to 15 residues. The CDR3 DNA follows: TGTGCCAGCAGCCCCGGGACAGGGATTACTTCACCCCTCCACTTT. The encoded protein is CASSPGTGITSPLHF.

The genes are TRBV6-1 and TRBJ2-1, with D possibly being TRBD2 (6 bases). V dropped 7 bases and J dropped 0 bases, with 10 bases sitting between them. The CDR3 length is 14 residues. Germline values: CDR1 MNHNS, CDR2 SASEGT. The CDR3 loop is CASTGGSSYNEQFF. The CDR3 bases are TGTGCCAGCACCGGAGGGAGCTCCTACAATGAGCAGTTCTTC.

V usage is TRBV5-1 and J usage is TRBJ2-3; D remains unclear. Trimming stripped 0 bases from V and 5 bases from J, with 7 bases between. From germline, CDR1 is SGHRS and CDR2 YFSETQ. This CDR3 is 13 amino acids long. This CDR3 reads CASSLVYEDTQYF. DNA for the CDR3: TGCGCCAGCAGCTTGGTATACGAAGATACGCAGTATTTT.

This clonotype was seen only a few times. The CDR3 here is CSARGYLAVNQPQHF. As DNA, the CDR3 is TGCAGTGCCCGAGGATACTTGGCAGTCAATCAGCCCCAGCATTTT. The chain recombines TRBV20-1 with TRBJ1-5; D unresolved. Between the trimmed V and J ends, which lost 6 bases and 3 bases, there was a span of 18 bases. The germline V gene has CDR1 DFQATT and CDR2 SNEGSKA (reference sequence). The CDR3 totals 15 residues.

As regards this clonotype: Relative to the germline gene, one junction end is altered; a read error may explain this. This rearrangement joins TRBV11-3 to TRBJ2-4; 7 positions match TRBD1. The J call may be wrong; the DNA end is better matched by TRBJ2-7. The germline gives CDR1 SGHNT, CDR2 YENEEA. CDR3 length equals 15 residues. CDR3 sequence reads: CVSSPRTGAPYEQYF. In nucleotides, the CDR3 is TGTGTCAGCAGCCCCCGAACAGGGGCGCCCTACGAGCAGTACTTC.

The chain joins TRBV6-1 to TRBJ2-3, with D perhaps TRBD2 (7 bases). V was pared by 6 bases and J by 4 bases, with 20 bases between. This CDR3 has 16 residues. Per germline, CDR1 MNHNS and CDR2 SASEGT. The CDR3 loop is CASRDWAGARADTQYF. CDR3 DNA sequence: TGTGCCAGCAGGGACTGGGCGGGGGCCCGTGCAGATACGCAGTATTTT.

The chain uses TRBV29-1 and TRBJ2-4; tentatively, D is TRBD1 (6 bases). TRBJ2-7 matches the DNA end more closely, so the J call is doubtful. Per germline, CDR1 SQVTM and CDR2 ANQGSEA. There are 13 residues in the CDR3. DNA for the CDR3: TGCAGCGTTGGGGGGCGTACTACCTACGAGCAGTACTTC. It encodes CSVGGRTTYEQYF.

The CDR3 here is CSVDLAGPQETQYF. The CDR3 DNA is TGCAGCGTTGACCTAGCGGGCCCACAAGAGACCCAGTACTTC. The chain couples TRBV29-1 to TRBJ2-5; 8 nucleotides line up with TRBD2. The junction had 5 bases not matched to a gene; V was cut back by 3 bases and J by 2 bases. Germline V gene data show CDR1 as SQVTM and CDR2 as ANQGSEA. CDR3 length: 14 residues.

A few counts support this clonotype. The chain carries TRBV12-5 and TRBJ2-1, with D hard to call. With 2 bases removed from V and 7 bases from J, the gap between germline ends came to 6 bases. From germline, CDR1 is LGHNT and CDR2 FRNRAP. The CDR3 is 12 residues long. CDR3 in amino acids: CASGLYGNEQFF. CDR3 sequence (DNA): TGTGCTAGTGGTTTGTACGGGAATGAGCAGTTCTTC.

DNA for the CDR3: TGTGCCAGCAGCTTGGCGGCTTACAATCAGCCCCAGCATTTT. It is translated as CASSLAAYNQPQHF. The chain recombines TRBV5-6 with TRBJ1-5; no clear D gene. Trimming took off 0 bases at V and 3 bases at J, with 7 bases between the two ends. This CDR3 spans 14 amino acids. From germline, CDR1 is SGHDT and CDR2 YYEEEE.

The chain links TRBV27 to TRBJ1-2; TRBD1 might be the D (6 bases). Trimming removed 6 bases from V and 3 bases from J, with 17 bases in between. This CDR3 has 15 residues. The V gene's germline CDR1 is MNHEY and CDR2 SMNVEV (reference sequence). CDR3 DNA: TGTGCCAGCAGGGACCAGGGGATCCCATACTATGGCTACACCTTC. Translation: CASRDQGIPYYGYTF.

This sequence joins TRBV29-1 and TRBJ2-3; D is undetermined. The CDR3 runs to 12 residues. With 6 bases removed from V and 5 bases from J, the gap between germline ends came to 12 bases. Germline CDR1 is SQVTM and CDR2 is ANQGSEA. The CDR3 region is CSVNPSGDTQYF. The DNA of the CDR3 is TGCAGCGTAAACCCTTCGGGAGATACGCAGTATTTT.

V and J are TRBV7-2 and TRBJ2-1; D remains ambiguous. The CDR3 contains 18 residues. V dropped 5 bases and J dropped 3 bases, with 23 bases sitting between them. The germline V gene encodes CDR1 SGHTA and CDR2 FQGNSA. CDR3 residues: CASSPNFRAHPYYNEQFF. The CDR3 DNA sequence: TGTGCCAGCAGCCCCAACTTCCGGGCCCACCCTTACTACAATGAGCAGTTCTTC.

This clonotype occurred a few times. The chain is built from TRBV3-1 and TRBJ1-5; no reliable D call. Germline V gene data show CDR1 as LGHDT and CDR2 as YNNKEL (reference sequence). Trimming took off 0 bases at V and 4 bases at J, with 7 bases between the two ends. The length of the CDR3 is 14 residues. Here the CDR3 reads CASSQDPQNQPQHF. The DNA of the CDR3 is TGTGCCAGCAGCCAAGATCCCCAGAATCAGCCCCAGCATTTT.

V is TRBV28 and J is TRBJ1-5; the match to TRBD1 covers 9 bases. The V gene end was trimmed by 4 bases and the J gene end by 4 bases; junction bases not matched to a gene: 5. Germline V gene data show CDR1 as MDHEN and CDR2 as SYDVKM. The CDR3 is 15 residues long. The CDR3 DNA follows: TGTGCCAGCAGTTACCGGGACAGGGCTAATCAGCCCCAGCATTTT. Translation: CASSYRDRANQPQHF.

This clonotype was found a few times. The chain joins TRBV20-1 to TRBJ2-3, with D unresolved. Germline CDR1 reads DFQATT; CDR2 reads SNEGSKA (reference sequence). The CDR3 is 14 residues long. V shed 1 base and J shed 2 bases, with 10 bases lying between them. The CDR3 coding sequence is TGCAGTGCTAGAGTTACGACCTACACAGATACGCAGTATTTT. It is translated as CSARVTTYTDTQYF.

The CDR3 DNA follows: TGTGCCAGCAGCTTGGAACTTCACAGGTGGAACACTGAAGCTTTCTTT. This encodes CASSLELHRWNTEAFF. The rearrangement joins TRBV5-6 to TRBJ1-1; tentatively, D is TRBD1 (5 bases). This CDR3 is built from 16 residues. Trimming stripped 0 bases from V and 1 base from J, with 13 bases between. The germline V gene encodes CDR1 SGHDT and CDR2 YYEEEE.

This clonotype has only a few counts. J is TRBJ2-4 and V is TRBV6-6; weak D call: TRBD1 (6 bases). Matching the DNA end better, TRBJ2-7 makes the J call doubtful. The CDR3 has 14 amino acids. Germline V CDR1 and CDR2: MNHNY, SVGAGI (reference sequence). CDR3: CASSFPGTLSEQYF. The CDR3 DNA sequence: TGTGCCAGCAGTTTCCCCGGGACATTAAGCGAGCAGTACTTC.

The chain joins TRBV11-2 to TRBJ2-1; D gene uncertain. Trimming removed 5 bases at V and 7 bases at J, with 9 bases between. Looked up from germline, CDR1 is SGHAT and CDR2 is FQNNGV. This CDR3 region has 12 residues. CDR3 sequence: CASSATWNEQFF. The CDR3 coding sequence is TGTGCCAGCAGCGCGACATGGAATGAGCAGTTCTTC.

This clonotype has more than one count but fewer than ten. V gene TRBV6-2 or TRBV6-3 combines with J gene TRBJ2-1; D ambiguous. This CDR3 has 15 amino acids. In germline, CDR1 is MNHEY, CDR2 SVGEGT. V was clipped by 5 bases and J by 1 base, with 12 bases between them. The CDR3 DNA sequence: TGTGCCAGCAGTAATTTCCGGATATCCTACAATGAGCAGTTCTTC. Protein: CASSNFRISYNEQFF.

This clonotype was detected only a few times. The CDR3 sequence: CSARDSQMNTEAFF. CDR3 nucleotide sequence: TGCAGTGCTAGAGATTCACAGATGAACACTGAAGCTTTCTTT. The chain uses TRBV20-1 and TRBJ1-1; no reliable D call. CDR3 length: 14 amino acids. Germline lookup yields CDR1 DFQATT and CDR2 SNEGSKA (reference sequence). Trimming took off 0 bases at V and 0 bases at J, with 8 bases between the two ends.

This clonotype has more than one count but fewer than ten. The chain recombines TRBV5-6 with TRBJ2-7, with 13 bases matching TRBD2. The trim removed 5 bases at V and 5 bases at J, leaving 19 bases unmatched. Germline V gives CDR1 SGHDT, CDR2 YYEEEE. This CDR3 is 19 amino acids long. CDR3 amino acids: CASSLLPGLAGIVGHEQYF. The CDR3 nucleotides read TGTGCCAGCAGTCTCCTACCGGGACTAGCGGGGATAGTAGGACACGAGCAGTACTTC.

This rearrangement joins TRBV11-2 to TRBJ2-7, with a possible D match to TRBD2 (5 bases). With the DNA end fitting TRBJ2-5 better, the J assignment may be wrong. Germline CDR1 reads SGHAT; CDR2 reads FQNNGV. The CDR3 contains 14 residues. The CDR3 spells CASREDLAVETQYF. Written as DNA, the CDR3 is TGTGCCAGCAGGGAGGACTTGGCGGTGGAGACCCAGTACTTC.

This clonotype was found many times. The chain has TRBV7-8 and TRBJ2-3, with 9 bases lining up with TRBD2. Germline values: CDR1 SGHVS, CDR2 FQNEAQ. V lost 1 base, J lost 0 bases, and 8 bases stayed unmatched. The CDR3 has 18 amino acids. The CDR3 region is CASSLVAGALASTDTQYF. The CDR3 region has the DNA TGTGCCAGCAGCTTAGTAGCGGGGGCGCTCGCTAGCACAGATACGCAGTATTTT.

This clonotype has a handful of counts. The rearrangement links TRBV7-9 to TRBJ2-7; D call uncertain. The closer fit of TRBJ2-5 to the DNA end suggests the J call may be wrong. The V gene's germline CDR1 is SEHNR and CDR2 FQNEAQ (reference sequence). CDR3 length equals 13 residues. The CDR3 is CASAASLVGTQYF. The CDR3 DNA reads as TGTGCCAGCGCGGCCTCTCTGGTCGGGACCCAGTACTTC.

V and J are TRBV28 and TRBJ1-2; tentatively, D is TRBD1 (5 bases). The V and J ends lost 3 bases and 5 bases respectively, with 13 bases between them. The CDR3 sequence is 14 residues long. Germline V lookup: CDR1 MDHEN, CDR2 SYDVKM. CDR3 protein: CASSFETAFYGYTF. DNA for the CDR3: TGTGCCAGCAGTTTCGAGACAGCATTTTATGGCTACACCTTC.